The sequence of this T cell receptor beta chain was determined in a study of blood T cell repertoires in COVID-19 (dated by TCRdb to the early 2020s). Notes on the research overall: ImmuneRACE Cohort 3 recovered participants were defined by two consecutive negative NP/OP PCR tests, healthcare professional clearance, or symptom resolution. Subjects who had been exposed to COVID-19, were actively infected with it, or had recovered from it provided the deeply sampled blood TCRbeta repertoires that made up the dataset. HLA class I and class II types, where available, came from metadata supplied by the sample provider rather than from assay-based typing. The repertoires were made available in a free public database intended to serve as a resource for research on the immune response to SARS-CoV-2. Nearly every sample came with metadata listing a de-identified subject ID, COVID-19 status, age in years and sex. Collaborator samples came from the United States, Italy and Spain and covered acute and convalescent phases of COVID-19. The prospective study material was composed of cDNA or gDNA derived from T cells, B-cell-depleted T cells, or PBMCs. The samples were drawn from the first 160 participants of the ongoing ImmuneRACE study and from 950 to 1,500 subjects provided by 6 global collaborators.

What the research found in general, with its limitations: The quantity of clinical and demographic metadata differed by source and by participant and was supplied without curation.

Note on this clone: This receptor's antigen is unknown. The sample holds no much larger clone one base away, and base qualities are not on file.

TCRbeta CDR3 regions were amplified from genomic DNA by means of the immunoSEQ Assay, a bias-controlled multiplex PCR. On the study's bioinformatics: The number of nucleated cells in each sample was estimated from the amplification of reference gene primers within the assay. To quantify the absolute abundance of each unique TCRbeta CDR3 rearrangement, sequence reads were collapsed and filtered. For each sample, productive Simpson clonality was calculated by taking the square root of Simpson's diversity index across productive rearrangements. As stored in TCRdb, this immuneACCESS dataset retains in-frame rearrangements with V and J assigned. A fraction of the clones does not appear; measured against another copy, unresolved V genes explain less than half of the discrepancy, and the remainder lacks a known reason. The V and J calls and the clone size are those of that table, but D and trimming were determined from the DNA. The sample has about 170,000 clones on record, 70% to 85% of them singletons. The ten biggest clones cover 15% to 20% of the sample.

Here V drops 0 bases and J drops 5 bases, and the junction holds 6 bases not matched to any gene. CDR3 length: 15 amino acids, cysteine to phenylalanine. The DNA shown is the 45-base CDR3, in frame from base 1. CDR1 and CDR2 are read off the germline V gene as KGHSH and LQKENI. Participants in the prospective study were aged about 18 to 95 years, lived in 24 United States geographic areas, and enrolled through a virtual design. In the prospective study, participants were assigned to cohorts based on the clinical history participants reported in a screening survey and a study questionnaire. Each participant in the prospective study had whole blood, serum and a nasopharyngeal or oropharyngeal swab collected by mobile phlebotomists. Additional blood draws and questionnaires over an approximately 2-month period could optionally be provided by prospective study participants. Blood samples from the prospective study were shipped frozen or at room temperature prior to DNA extraction.

This clonotype was obtained from a woman in her seventies in a cohort exposed to, infected with or recovered from COVID-19 (not recorded which). Specimen: PBMCs or T cells enriched from blood (not recorded which). This receptor chain uses TRBV18 and TRBJ2-7; 8 bases in between match TRBD1. The CDR3 protein: CASSPPDRVSNEQYF. The sequence in DNA is TGTGCCAGCTCACCACCGGACAGGGTTTCGAACGAGCAGTACTTC.